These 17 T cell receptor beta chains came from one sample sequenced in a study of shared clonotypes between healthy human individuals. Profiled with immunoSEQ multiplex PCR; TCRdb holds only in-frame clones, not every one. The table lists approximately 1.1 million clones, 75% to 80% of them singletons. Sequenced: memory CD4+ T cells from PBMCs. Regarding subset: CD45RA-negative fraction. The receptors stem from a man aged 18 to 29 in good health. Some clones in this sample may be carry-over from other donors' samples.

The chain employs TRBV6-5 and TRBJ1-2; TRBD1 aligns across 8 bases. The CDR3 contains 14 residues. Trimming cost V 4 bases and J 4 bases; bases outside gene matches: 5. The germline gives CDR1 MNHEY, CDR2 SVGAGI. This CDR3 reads CASSSGGAPYGYTF. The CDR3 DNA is TGTGCCAGCAGTTCAGGGGGCGCGCCCTATGGCTACACCTTC.

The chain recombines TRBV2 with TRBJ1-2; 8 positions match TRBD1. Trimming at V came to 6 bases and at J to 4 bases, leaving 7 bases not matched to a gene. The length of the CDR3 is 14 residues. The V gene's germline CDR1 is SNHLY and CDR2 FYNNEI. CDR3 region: CASRAGQGGYGYTF. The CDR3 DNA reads TGTGCCAGCAGGGCAGGACAGGGAGGCTATGGCTACACCTTC.

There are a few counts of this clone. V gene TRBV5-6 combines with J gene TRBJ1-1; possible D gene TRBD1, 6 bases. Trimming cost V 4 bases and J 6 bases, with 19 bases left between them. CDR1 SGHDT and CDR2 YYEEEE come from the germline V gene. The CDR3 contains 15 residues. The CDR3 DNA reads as TGTGCCAGCAGCGATGCCGGGGGGCCAGAATCTGAAGCTTTCTTT. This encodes CASSDAGGPESEAFF.

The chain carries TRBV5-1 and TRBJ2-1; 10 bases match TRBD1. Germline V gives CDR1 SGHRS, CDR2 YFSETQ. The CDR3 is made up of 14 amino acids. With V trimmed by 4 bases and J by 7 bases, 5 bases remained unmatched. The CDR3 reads CASSGGTGDNEQFF. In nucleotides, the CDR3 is TGCGCCAGCAGCGGGGGGACAGGGGATAATGAGCAGTTCTTC.

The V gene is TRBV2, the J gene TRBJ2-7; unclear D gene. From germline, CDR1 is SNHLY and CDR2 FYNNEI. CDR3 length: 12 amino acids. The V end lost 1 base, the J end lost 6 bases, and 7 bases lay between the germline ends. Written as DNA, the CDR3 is TGTGCCAGCAGTGAAGAGTACAGCGAGCAGTACTTC. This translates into CASSEEYSEQYF.

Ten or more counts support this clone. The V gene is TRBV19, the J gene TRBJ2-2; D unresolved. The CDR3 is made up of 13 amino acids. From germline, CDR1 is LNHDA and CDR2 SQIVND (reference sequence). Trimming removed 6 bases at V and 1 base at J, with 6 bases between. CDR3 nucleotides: TGTGCCAGTAGAAAGGGGAACACCGGGGAGCTGTTTTTT. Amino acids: CASRKGNTGELFF. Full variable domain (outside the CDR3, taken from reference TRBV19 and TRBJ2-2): DGGITQSPKYLFRKEGQNVTLSCEQNLNHDAMYWYRQDPGQGLRLIYYSQIVNDFQKGDIAEGYSVSREKKESFPLTVTSAQKNPTAFYLCASRKGNTGELFFGEGSRLTVL.

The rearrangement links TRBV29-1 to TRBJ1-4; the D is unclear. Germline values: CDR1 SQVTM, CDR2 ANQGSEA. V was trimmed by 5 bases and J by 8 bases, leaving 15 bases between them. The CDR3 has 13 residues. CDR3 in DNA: TGCAGCGTTCGCCGGGGTGCTGGCGAAAAACTGTTTTTT. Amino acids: CSVRRGAGEKLFF.

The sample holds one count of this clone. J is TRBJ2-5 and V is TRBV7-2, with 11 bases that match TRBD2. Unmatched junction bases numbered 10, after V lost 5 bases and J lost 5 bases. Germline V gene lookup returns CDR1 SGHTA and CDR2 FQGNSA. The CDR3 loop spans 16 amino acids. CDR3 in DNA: TGTGCCAGCAGCGTTGGGACTAGCGGTGATGGGGAGACCCAGTACTTC. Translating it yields CASSVGTSGDGETQYF.

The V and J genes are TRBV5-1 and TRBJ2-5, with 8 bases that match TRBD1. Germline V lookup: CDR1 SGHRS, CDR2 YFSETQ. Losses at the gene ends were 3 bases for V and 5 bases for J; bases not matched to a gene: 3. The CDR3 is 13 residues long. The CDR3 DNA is TGCGCCAGCAGCTCCGGACAGGGTGAGACCCAGTACTTC. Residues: CASSSGQGETQYF.

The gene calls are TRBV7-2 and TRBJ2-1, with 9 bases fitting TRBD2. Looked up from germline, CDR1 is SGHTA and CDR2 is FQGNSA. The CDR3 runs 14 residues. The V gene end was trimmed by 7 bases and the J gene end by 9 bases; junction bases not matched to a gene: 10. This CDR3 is CASTHSGSRREQFF. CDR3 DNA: TGTGCCAGCACCCATAGCGGGAGTAGGCGTGAGCAGTTCTTC.

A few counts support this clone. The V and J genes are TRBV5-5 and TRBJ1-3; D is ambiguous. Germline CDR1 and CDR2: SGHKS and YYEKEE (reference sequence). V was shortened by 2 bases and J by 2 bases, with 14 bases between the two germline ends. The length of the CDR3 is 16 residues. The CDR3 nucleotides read TGTGCCAGCAGCTTCCAGGCCGTAAGCGCTGGAAACACCATATATTTT. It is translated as CASSFQAVSAGNTIYF.

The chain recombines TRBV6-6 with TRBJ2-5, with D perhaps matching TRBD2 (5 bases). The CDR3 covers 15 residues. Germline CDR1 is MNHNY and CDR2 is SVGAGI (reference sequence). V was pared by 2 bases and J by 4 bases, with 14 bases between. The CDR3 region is CASSYSGSLGETQYF. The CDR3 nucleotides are TGTGCCAGCAGTTACAGCGGCAGCTTAGGAGAGACCCAGTACTTC.

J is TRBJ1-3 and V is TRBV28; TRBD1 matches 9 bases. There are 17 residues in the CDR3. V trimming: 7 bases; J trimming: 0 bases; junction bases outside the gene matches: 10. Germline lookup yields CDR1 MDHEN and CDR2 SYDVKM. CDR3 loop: CASKSQGAQFSGNTIYF. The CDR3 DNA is TGTGCCAGCAAGTCACAGGGGGCCCAATTCTCTGGAAACACCATATATTTT.

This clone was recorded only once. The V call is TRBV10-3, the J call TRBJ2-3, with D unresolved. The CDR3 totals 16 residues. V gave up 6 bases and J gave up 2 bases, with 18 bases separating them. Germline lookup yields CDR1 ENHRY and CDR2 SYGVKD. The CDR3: CAIRGSGGNYTDTQYF. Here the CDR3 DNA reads TGTGCCATCAGGGGATCGGGCGGAAACTACACAGATACGCAGTATTTT.

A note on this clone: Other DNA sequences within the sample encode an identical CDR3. The CDR3 is CAISPDSDQPQHF. The DNA for the CDR3 is TGTGCCATCAGCCCGGACAGTGATCAGCCCCAGCATTTT. The chain employs TRBV10-3 and TRBJ1-5; D might be TRBD1 (6 bases). Germline V gene data show CDR1 as ENHRY and CDR2 as SYGVKD. This CDR3 spans 13 amino acids. Trimming removed 6 bases from V and 5 bases from J, with 11 bases in between.

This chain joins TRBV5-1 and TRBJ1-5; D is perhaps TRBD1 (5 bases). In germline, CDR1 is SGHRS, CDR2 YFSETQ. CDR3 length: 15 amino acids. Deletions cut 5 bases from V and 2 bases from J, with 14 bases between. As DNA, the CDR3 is TGCGCCAGCAGACAGGACCCTCTTGGCAATCAGCCCCAGCATTTT. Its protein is CASRQDPLGNQPQHF.

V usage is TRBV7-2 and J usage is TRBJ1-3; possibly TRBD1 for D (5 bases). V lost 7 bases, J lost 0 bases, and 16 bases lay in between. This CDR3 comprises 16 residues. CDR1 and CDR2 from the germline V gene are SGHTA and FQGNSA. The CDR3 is CASTFRSGDSGNTIYF. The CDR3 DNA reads TGTGCCAGCACCTTCCGATCGGGGGACTCTGGAAACACCATATATTTT.